This T cell receptor (beta chain) was retrieved from a study of CD8 T cells in ankylosing spondylitis. The authors made TCR beta libraries by quantitative 5'-RACE with molecular barcodes. Each CDR3 protein gets one entry after TCRdb re-called the 5' RACE reads with MiXCR. This table holds under 550,000 distinct CDR3 sequences, roughly 26% found once. General study results and limits: Blood from ankylosing spondylitis patients appeared to carry a characteristic eight-variant TCR beta motif. Significant enrichment of disease-linked clones was reportedly seen in matched ankylosing spondylitis synovial fluid. Certain motif variants had earlier been reported in reactive arthritis synovial fluid and blood.

This CDR3 comprises 15 residues. The germline V gene encodes CDR1 DFQATT and CDR2 SNEGSKA (reference sequence). The junction had 4 bases not matched to a gene; V was cut back by 3 bases and J by 5 bases. About this clonotype itself: Antigen: not known.

The chain combines TRBV20-1 with TRBJ2-1; TRBD2 aligns across 13 bases. This TCR was sampled from a male donor with ankylosing spondylitis. Sequencing was done on a sample of blood, either unsorted or a sorted T cell fraction (not recorded which). The CDR3 sequence is CSASPGTSGNNEQFF. Written as DNA, the CDR3 is TGCAGTGCTAGTCCCGGGACTAGCGGGAACAATGAGCAGTTCTTC.